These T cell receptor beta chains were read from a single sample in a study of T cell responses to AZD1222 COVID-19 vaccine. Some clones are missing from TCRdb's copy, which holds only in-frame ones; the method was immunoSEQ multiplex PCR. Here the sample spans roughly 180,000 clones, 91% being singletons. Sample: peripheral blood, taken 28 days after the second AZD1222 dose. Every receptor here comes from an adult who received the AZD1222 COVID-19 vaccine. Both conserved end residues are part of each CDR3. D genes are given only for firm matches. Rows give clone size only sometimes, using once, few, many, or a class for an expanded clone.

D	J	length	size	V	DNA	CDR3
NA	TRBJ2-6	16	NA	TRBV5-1	TGCGCCAGCAGCGCTCTCGACAGCTCTGGGGCCAACGTCCTGACTTTC	CASSALDSSGANVLTF
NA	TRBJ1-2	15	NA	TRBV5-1	TGCGCCAGCAGCTCTCAGGGGCCGCGTAGCTATGGCTACACCTTC	CASSSQGPRSYGYTF
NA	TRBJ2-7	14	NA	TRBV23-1	TGCGCCAGCAGTCAACAGGCTCCCTTGGGGGAGCAGTACTTC	CASSQQAPLGEQYF
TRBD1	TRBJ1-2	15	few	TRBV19	TGTGCCAGTAGTGCCTCCGGGACAGGGGGCGATGGCTACACCTTC	CASSASGTGGDGYTF
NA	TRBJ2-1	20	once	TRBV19	TGTGCCAGTAGTATAAATCGGGTGGGTAGCGGAACGAGCTCCTACAATGAGCAGTTCTTC	CASSINRVGSGTSSYNEQFF
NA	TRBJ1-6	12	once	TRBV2	TGTGCCAGCAGGATGGAGGATTCACCCCTCCACTTT	CASRMEDSPLHF
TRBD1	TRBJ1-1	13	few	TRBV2	TGTGCCGGTTCCGGGACAGGGGACACTGAAGCTTTCTTT	CAGSGTGDTEAFF
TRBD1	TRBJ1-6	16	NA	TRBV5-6	TGTGCCAGCAGCTTGGCCGGGACAGGGGCGGGTTCACCCCTCCACTTT	CASSLAGTGAGSPLHF
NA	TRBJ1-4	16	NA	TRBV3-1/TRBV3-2	TGTGCCAGCAGCCAGGGCTACGGGGGGGCGGTTGAAAAACTGTTTTTT	CASSQGYGGAVEKLFF
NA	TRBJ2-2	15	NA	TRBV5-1	TGCGCCAGCAGCTTCAGCGGTGGTAACACCGGGGAGCTGTTTTTT	CASSFSGGNTGELFF
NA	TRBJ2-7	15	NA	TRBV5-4	TGTGCCAGCAGCCGGGAATTCGGGGGGCCTAGGGAGCAGTACTTC	CASSREFGGPREQYF
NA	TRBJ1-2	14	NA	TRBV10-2	TGCGCCAGCAGTGACGCCTACAGAAACTATGGCTACACCTTC	CASSDAYRNYGYTF
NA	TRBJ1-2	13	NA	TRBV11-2	TGTGCCAGCAGCTTATCGGGGGCGTATGGCTACACCTTC	CASSLSGAYGYTF
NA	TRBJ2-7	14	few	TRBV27	TGTGCCAGCAGTCCGTCGTTCCGTATGTACGAGCAGTACTTC	CASSPSFRMYEQYF
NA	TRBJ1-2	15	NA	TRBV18	TGTGCCAGCTCACCCGCGGCCCGCTATAACTATGGCTACACCTTC	CASSPAARYNYGYTF
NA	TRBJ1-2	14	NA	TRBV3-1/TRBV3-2	TGTGCCAGCAGCCAAGATAGGTGGGGGTATGGCTACACCTTC	CASSQDRWGYGYTF
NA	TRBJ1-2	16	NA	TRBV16	TGTGCCAGCAGCCAATCGAGGGGGGGGCAGGGAAACGGCTACACCTTC	CASSQSRGGQGNGYTF
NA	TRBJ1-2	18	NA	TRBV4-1	TGCGCCAGCAGCCCGGCCCCCGGGACTAACTCGAAGTCCAAAACCTACACCTTC	CASSPAPGTNSKSKTYTF
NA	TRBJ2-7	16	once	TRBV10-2	TGCGCCAGCAGTGAACCCCGCAAGGGCTCTTCCTACGAGCAGTACTTC	CASSEPRKGSSYEQYF
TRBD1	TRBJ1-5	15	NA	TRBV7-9	TGTGCCAGCAGCCCCGACAGGGGGCCCAATCAGCCCCAGCATTTT	CASSPDRGPNQPQHF
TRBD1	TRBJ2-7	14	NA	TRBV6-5	TGTGCCAGCAGACCGGGACAGGGGTCCTACGAGCAGTACTTC	CASRPGQGSYEQYF